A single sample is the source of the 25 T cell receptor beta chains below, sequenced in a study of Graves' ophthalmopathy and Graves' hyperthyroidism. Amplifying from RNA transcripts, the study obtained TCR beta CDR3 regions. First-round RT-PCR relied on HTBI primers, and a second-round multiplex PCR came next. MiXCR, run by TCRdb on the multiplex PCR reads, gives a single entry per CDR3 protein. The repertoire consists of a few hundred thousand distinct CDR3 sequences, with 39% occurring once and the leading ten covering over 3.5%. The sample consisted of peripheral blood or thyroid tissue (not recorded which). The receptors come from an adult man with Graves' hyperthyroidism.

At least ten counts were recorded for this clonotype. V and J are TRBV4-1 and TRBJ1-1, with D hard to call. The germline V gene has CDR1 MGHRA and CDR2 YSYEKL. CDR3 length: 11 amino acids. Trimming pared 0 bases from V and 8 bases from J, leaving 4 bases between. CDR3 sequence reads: CASSQDEEAFF. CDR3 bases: TGCGCCAGCAGCCAAGATGAGGAAGCTTTCTTT.

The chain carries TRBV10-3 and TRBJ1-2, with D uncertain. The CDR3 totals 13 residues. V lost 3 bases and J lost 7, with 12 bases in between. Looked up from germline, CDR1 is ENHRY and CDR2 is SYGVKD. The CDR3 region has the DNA TGTGCCATCAGTGAAGGCCAGGTATCTGGCTACACCTTC. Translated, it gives CAISEGQVSGYTF.

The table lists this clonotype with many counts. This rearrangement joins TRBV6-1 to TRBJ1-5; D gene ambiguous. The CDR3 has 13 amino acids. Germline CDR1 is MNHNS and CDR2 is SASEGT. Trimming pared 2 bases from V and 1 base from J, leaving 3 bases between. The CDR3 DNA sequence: TGTGCCAGCAGTGAAACGAGCAATCAGCCCCAGCATTTT. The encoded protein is CASSETSNQPQHF.

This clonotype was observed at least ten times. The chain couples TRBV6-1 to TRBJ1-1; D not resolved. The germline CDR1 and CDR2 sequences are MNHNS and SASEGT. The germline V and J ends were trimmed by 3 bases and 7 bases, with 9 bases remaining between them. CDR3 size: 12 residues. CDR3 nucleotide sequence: TGTGCCAGCAGTGAGTGGTCGATTGAAGCTTTCTTT. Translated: CASSEWSIEAFF.

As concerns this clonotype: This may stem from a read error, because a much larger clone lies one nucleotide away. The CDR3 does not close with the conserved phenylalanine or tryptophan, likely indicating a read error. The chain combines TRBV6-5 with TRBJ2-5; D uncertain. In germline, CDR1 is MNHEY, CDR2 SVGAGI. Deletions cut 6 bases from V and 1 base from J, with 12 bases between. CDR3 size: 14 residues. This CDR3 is CASSLVTVQETQYL. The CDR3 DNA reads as TGTGCCAGCAGCTTGGTTACAGTCCAAGAGACCCAGTACCTC.

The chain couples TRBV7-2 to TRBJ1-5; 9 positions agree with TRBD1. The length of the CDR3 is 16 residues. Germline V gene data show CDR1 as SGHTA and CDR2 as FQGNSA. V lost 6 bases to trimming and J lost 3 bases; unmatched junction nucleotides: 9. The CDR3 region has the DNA TGTGCCAGCAGTCAAAGGGGACAGGGCTTCAATCAGCCCCAGCATTTT. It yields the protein CASSQRGQGFNQPQHF.

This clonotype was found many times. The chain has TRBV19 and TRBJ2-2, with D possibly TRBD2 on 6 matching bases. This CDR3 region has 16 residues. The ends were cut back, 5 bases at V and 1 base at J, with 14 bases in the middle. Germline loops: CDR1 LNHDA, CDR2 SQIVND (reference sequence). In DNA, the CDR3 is TGTGCCAGTAGTCCCCTTAGCGGAATGAACACCGGGGAGCTGTTTTTT. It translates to CASSPLSGMNTGELFF.

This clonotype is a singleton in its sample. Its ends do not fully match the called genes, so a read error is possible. The CDR3 sequence: CAAGVGAGANALTF. DNA for the CDR3: TGTGCCGCAGGGGTTGGAGCTGGGGCCAACGCCCTGACTTTC. V gene TRBV10-3 combines with J gene TRBJ2-6; maybe TRBD1 (6 bases). CDR1 is ENHRY and CDR2 is SYGVKD in the germline V gene. The CDR3 covers 14 residues.

The CDR3 sequence is CSASRQRRYEQYF. The CDR3 DNA is TGCAGTGCTTCCCGGCAACGCCGTTACGAGCAGTACTTC. This chain joins TRBV20-1 and TRBJ2-7; D is uncertain. The CDR3 extends over 13 amino acids. Per the germline V gene, CDR1 is DFQATT and CDR2 is SNEGSKA (reference sequence). Trimming pared 5 bases from V and 4 bases from J, leaving 15 bases between.

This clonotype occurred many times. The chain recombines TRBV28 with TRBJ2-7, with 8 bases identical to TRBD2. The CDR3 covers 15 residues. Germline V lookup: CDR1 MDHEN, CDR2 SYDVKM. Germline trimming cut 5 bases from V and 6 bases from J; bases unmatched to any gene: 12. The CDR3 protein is CASSPRTGRAGEQYF. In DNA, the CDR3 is TGTGCCAGCAGTCCGCGTACCGGGAGGGCCGGCGAGCAGTACTTC.

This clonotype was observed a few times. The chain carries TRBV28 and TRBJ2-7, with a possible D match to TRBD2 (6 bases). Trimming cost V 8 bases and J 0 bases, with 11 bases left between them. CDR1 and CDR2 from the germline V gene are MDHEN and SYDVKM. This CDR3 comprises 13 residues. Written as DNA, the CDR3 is TGTGCCAGCCTGGGGGGAACCTCCTACGAGCAGTACTTC. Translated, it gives CASLGGTSYEQYF.

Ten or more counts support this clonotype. The DNA for the CDR3 is TGCGCCAGCAGCTTGGGCGGAACAGCAACTAATGAAAAACTGTTTTTT. This sequence encodes CASSLGGTATNEKLFF. This chain joins TRBV5-1 and TRBJ1-4; D is unresolved. Germline CDR1 is SGHRS and CDR2 is YFSETQ. V dropped 0 bases and J dropped 0 bases, with 9 bases sitting between them. The CDR3 length is 16 residues.

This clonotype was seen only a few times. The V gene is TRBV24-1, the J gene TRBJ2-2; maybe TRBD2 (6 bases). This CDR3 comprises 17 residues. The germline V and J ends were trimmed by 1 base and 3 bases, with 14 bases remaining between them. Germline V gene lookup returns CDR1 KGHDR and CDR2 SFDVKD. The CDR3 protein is CATSDFGGITDTGELFF. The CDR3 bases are TGTGCCACCAGTGATTTCGGGGGTATTACGGACACCGGGGAGCTGTTTTTT.

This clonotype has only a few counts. CDR3 DNA: TGTGCCAGCAGTCAACAGACTAGCGGAGAAGAGACCCAGTACTTC. Translation gives CASSQQTSGEETQYF. The V call is TRBV3-1, the J call TRBJ2-5; 9 bases fit TRBD2. CDR3 length equals 15 residues. V was pared by 6 bases and J by 3 bases, with 8 bases of the junction left unmatched. CDR1 is LGHDT and CDR2 is YNNKEL in the germline V gene (reference sequence).

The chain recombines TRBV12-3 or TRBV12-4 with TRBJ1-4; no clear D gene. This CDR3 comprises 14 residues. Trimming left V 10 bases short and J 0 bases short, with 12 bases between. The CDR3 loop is CATRTGTTNEKLFF. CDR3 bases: TGTGCCACCAGGACGGGAACAACTAATGAAAAACTGTTTTTT.

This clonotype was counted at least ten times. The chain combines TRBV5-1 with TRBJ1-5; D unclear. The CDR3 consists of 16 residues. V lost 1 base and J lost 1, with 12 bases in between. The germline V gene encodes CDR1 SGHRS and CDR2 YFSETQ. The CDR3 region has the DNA TGCGCCAGCAGCTTGCGGTCACAGTTAAGCAATCAGCCCCAGCATTTT. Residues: CASSLRSQLSNQPQHF.

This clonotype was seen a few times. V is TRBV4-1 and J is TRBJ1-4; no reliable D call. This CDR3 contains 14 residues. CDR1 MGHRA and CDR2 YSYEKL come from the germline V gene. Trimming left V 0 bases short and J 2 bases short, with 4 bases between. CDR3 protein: CASSQEWTNEKLFF. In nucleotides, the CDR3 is TGCGCCAGCAGCCAAGAGTGGACTAATGAAAAACTGTTTTTT.

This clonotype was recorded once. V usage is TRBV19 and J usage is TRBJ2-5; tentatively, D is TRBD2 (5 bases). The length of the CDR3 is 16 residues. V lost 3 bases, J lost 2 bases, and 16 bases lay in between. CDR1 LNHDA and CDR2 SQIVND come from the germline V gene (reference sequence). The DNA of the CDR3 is TGTGCCAGTAGTATTACGGCAACCCGAGGGCAAGAGACCCAGTACTTC. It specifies CASSITATRGQETQYF.

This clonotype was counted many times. The CDR3 coding sequence is TGTGCCAGCAGCTTAAAAAGGGCGGGTGACACCGGGGAGCTGTTTTTT. Translating it yields CASSLKRAGDTGELFF. This sequence joins TRBV7-8 and TRBJ2-2; D perhaps matches TRBD2 (5 bases). Germline lookup yields CDR1 SGHVS and CDR2 FQNEAQ. Trimming removed 2 bases from V and 3 bases from J, with 13 bases in between. The CDR3 is made up of 16 amino acids.

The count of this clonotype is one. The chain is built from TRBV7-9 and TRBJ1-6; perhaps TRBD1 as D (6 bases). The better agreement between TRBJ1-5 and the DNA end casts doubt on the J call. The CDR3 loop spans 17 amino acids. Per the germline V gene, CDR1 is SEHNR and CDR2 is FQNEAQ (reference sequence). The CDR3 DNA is TGTGCCAGCAGTGAGCGGGGGGGCGCGGGGGACAATCAGCCCCAGCATTTT. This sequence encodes CASSERGGAGDNQPQHF.

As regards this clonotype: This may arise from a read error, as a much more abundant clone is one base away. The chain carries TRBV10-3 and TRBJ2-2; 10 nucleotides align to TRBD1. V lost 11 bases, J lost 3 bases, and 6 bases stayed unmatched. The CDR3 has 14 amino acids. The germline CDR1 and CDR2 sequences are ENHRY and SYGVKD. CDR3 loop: CAGRGQGHTGELFF. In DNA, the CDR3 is TGTGCCGGCAGGGGACAGGGGCACACCGGGGAGCTGTTTTTT.

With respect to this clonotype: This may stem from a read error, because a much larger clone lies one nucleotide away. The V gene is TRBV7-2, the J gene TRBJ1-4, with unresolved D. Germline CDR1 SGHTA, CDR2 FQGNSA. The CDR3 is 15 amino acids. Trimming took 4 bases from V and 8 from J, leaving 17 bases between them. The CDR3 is CASSSVPNHREKLFF. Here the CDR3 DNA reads TGTGCCAGCAGCTCAGTTCCTAACCACCGGGAAAAACTGTTTTTT.

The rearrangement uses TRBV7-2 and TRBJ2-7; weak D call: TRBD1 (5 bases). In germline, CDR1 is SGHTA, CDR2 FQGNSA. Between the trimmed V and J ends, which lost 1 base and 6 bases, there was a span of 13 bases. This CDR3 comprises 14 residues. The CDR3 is CASSLGVRVREQYF. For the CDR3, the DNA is TGTGCCAGCAGCTTAGGTGTCAGGGTCCGCGAGCAGTACTTC.

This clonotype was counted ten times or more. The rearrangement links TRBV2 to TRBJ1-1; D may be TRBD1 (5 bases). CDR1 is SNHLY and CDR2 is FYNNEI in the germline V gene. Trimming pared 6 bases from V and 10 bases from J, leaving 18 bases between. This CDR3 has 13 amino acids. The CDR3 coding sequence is TGTGCCAGCAGGGAACGGGACTCGCTAGGAGCTTTCTTT. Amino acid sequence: CASRERDSLGAFF.

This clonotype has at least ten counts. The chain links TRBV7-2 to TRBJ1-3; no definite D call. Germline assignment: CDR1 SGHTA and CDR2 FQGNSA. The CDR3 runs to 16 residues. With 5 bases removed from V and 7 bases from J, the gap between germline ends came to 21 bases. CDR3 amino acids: CASSPDGLLAGNTIYF. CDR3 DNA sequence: TGTGCCAGCAGCCCGGACGGTCTCCTTGCCGGGAACACCATATATTTT.